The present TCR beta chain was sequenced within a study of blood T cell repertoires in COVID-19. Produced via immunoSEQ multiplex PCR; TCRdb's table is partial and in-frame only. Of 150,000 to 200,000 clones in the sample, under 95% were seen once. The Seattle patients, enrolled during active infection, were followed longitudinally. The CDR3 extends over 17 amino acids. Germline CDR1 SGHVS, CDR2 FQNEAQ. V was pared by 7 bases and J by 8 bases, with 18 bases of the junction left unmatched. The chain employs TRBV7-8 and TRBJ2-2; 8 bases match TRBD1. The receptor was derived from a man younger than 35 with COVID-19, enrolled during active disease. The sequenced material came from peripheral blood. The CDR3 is CASTGTGGRQIPGELFF. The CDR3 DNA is TGTGCCAGCACCGGGACAGGAGGCCGGCAGATCCCTGGGGAGCTGTTTTTT.